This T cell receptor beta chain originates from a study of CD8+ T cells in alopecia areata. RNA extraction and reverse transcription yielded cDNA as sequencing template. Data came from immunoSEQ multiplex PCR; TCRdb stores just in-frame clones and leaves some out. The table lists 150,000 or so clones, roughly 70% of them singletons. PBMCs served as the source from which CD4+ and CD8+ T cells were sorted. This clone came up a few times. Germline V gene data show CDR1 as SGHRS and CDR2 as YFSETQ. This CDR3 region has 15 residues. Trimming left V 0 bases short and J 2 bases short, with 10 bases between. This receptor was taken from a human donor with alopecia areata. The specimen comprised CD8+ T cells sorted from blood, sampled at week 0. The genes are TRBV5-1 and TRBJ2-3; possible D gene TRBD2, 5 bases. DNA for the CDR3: TGCGCCAGCAGCTTGGCCGGGGTACCCACAGATACGCAGTATTTT. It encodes CASSLAGVPTDTQYF.